Each of the 22 T cell receptor beta chains below was sequenced from the same sample in a study of breast tumors, draining lymph nodes, adjacent tissues. One entry per CDR3 protein, called by TCRdb with MiXCR from the multiplex PCR reads. Among about 14,000 distinct CDR3 sequences listed, roughly 52% were seen once. The specimen sequenced was tumor-adjacent breast tissue. All receptors come from a female donor with breast cancer. Some clones in this sample may be carry-over from other donors' samples.

This clonotype was counted once. Because it lacks the conserved phenylalanine or tryptophan at the end, this CDR3 is likely a read error. The CDR3 spells CASRPNIAAGPAGTQYL. The CDR3, as DNA: TGTGCCAGCAGGCCAAACATAGCGGCGGGACCAGCGGGGACCCAGTACCTC. The rearrangement joins TRBV2 to TRBJ2-5; maybe TRBD2 (6 bases). Germline V CDR1 and CDR2: SNHLY, FYNNEI. Trimming shortened V by 6 bases and J by 7 bases, and 27 bases separated the two germline ends. The CDR3 runs to 17 residues.

The chain combines TRBV19 with TRBJ2-1; no firm D call. The V and J ends lost 2 bases and 7 bases respectively, with 12 bases between them. Germline lookup yields CDR1 LNHDA and CDR2 SQIVND (reference sequence). This CDR3 region has 14 residues. In DNA, the CDR3 is TGTGCCAGTAGTATAAATGGGCTGGGGAATGAGCAGTTCTTC. It yields the protein CASSINGLGNEQFF.

V and J are TRBV5-1 and TRBJ2-7, with a possible D match to TRBD2 (5 bases). The length of the CDR3 is 17 residues. V was trimmed by 3 bases and J by 2 bases, leaving 21 bases between them. Germline V gene lookup returns CDR1 SGHRS and CDR2 YFSETQ. CDR3: CASSYYSLASTAYEQYF. The CDR3 region has the DNA TGCGCCAGCAGCTACTACTCATTAGCGTCCACGGCCTACGAGCAGTACTTC.

This clonotype has a handful of counts. The chain combines TRBV7-9 with TRBJ2-7; D is perhaps TRBD2 (6 bases). V gave up 3 bases and J gave up 3 bases, with 9 bases separating them. This CDR3 is built from 13 residues. Germline CDR1 is SEHNR and CDR2 is FQNEAQ (reference sequence). The CDR3 coding sequence is TGTGCCAGCAGCTTGCGGACTAACTACGAGCAGTACTTC. Amino acid sequence: CASSLRTNYEQYF. Filled out from reference TRBV7-9 and TRBJ2-7, the complete variable domain reads DTGVSQNPRHKITKRGQNVTFRCDPISEHNRLYWYRQTLGQGPEFLTYFQNEAQLEKSRLLSDRFSAERPKGSFSTLEIQRTEQGDSAMYLCASSLRTNYEQYFGPGTRLTVT.

Regarding this clonotype: It may be a read error: a sequence one base away is much more abundant. V is TRBV12-3 or TRBV12-4 and J is TRBJ1-5; 10 bases match TRBD1. The V gene end was trimmed by 3 bases and the J gene end by 6 bases; junction bases not matched to a gene: 14. This CDR3 is built from 18 residues. CDR3: CASSLFRDRGSTIQPQHF. DNA of the CDR3: TGTGCCAGCAGTTTGTTCCGGGACAGGGGATCAACAATTCAGCCCCAGCATTTT.

The genes are TRBV10-2 and TRBJ1-1, with 9 bases lining up with TRBD1. Losses at the gene ends were 3 bases for V and 5 bases for J; bases not matched to a gene: 1. This CDR3 has 13 residues. Germline CDR1 WSHSY, CDR2 SAAADI. The chain's CDR3 is CASSEQGATEAFF. CDR3 bases: TGCGCCAGCAGTGAACAGGGGGCAACTGAAGCTTTCTTT.

This clonotype was seen more than once but under ten times. The V gene is TRBV12-3 or TRBV12-4, the J gene TRBJ2-7; tentatively, D is TRBD1 or TRBD2 (6 bases each). V was trimmed by 4 bases and J by 2 bases, leaving 21 bases between them. The CDR3 has 17 residues. The CDR3 coding sequence is TGTGCCAGCAGTTCCAGTTTAGGGGGGCTTACAACCTACGAGCAGTACTTC. Translated, it gives CASSSSLGGLTTYEQYF.

In its sample, this clonotype was seen many times. V usage is TRBV30 and J usage is TRBJ2-5; TRBD1 matches at 7 bases. The germline CDR1 and CDR2 sequences are GTSNPN and SVGIG (reference sequence). Germline trimming cut 3 bases from V and 5 bases from J; bases unmatched to any gene: 9. This CDR3 is built from 14 residues. The CDR3 sequence: CAWSRDSVSETQYF. As DNA, the CDR3 is TGTGCCTGGAGCCGGGACAGCGTTTCGGAGACCCAGTACTTC. Complete variable domain (other parts from reference TRBV30 and TRBJ2-5): SQTIHQWPATLVQPVGSPLSLECTVEGTSNPNLYWYRQAAGRGLQLLFYSVGIGQISSEVPQNLSASRPQDRQFILSSKKLLLSDSGFYLCAWSRDSVSETQYFGPGTRLLVL.

The rearrangement joins TRBV20-1 to TRBJ2-7, with 9 positions matching TRBD1. Unmatched junction bases numbered 10, after V lost 6 bases and J lost 7 bases. This CDR3 spans 13 amino acids. Germline assignment: CDR1 DFQATT and CDR2 SNEGSKA (reference sequence). CDR3 sequence: CSAMPGTGSEQYF. The CDR3 DNA sequence: TGCAGTGCAATGCCCGGGACAGGGTCGGAGCAGTACTTC.

The gene calls are TRBV5-4 and TRBJ2-7; D possibly corresponds to TRBD1 (6 bases). V lost 3 bases, J lost 3 bases, and 10 bases lay in between. The CDR3 contains 13 residues. Germline assignment: CDR1 SGHNT and CDR2 YYREEE (reference sequence). The chain's CDR3 is CASSSTGYYEQYF. CDR3 bases: TGTGCCAGCAGCTCAACAGGGTACTACGAGCAGTACTTC.

The rearrangement joins TRBV20-1 to TRBJ2-7; the match to TRBD1 covers 9 bases. Losses at the gene ends were 8 bases for V and 1 base for J; bases not matched to a gene: 3. Germline V gene lookup returns CDR1 DFQATT and CDR2 SNEGSKA (reference sequence). CDR3 size: 12 residues. The CDR3 sequence is CSPGQGSYEQYF. The DNA for the CDR3 is TGCAGTCCGGGACAGGGATCCTACGAGCAGTACTTC.

On this clonotype itself: This likely comes from a read error, as the CDR3 has no conserved phenylalanine or tryptophan at its end. The CDR3 sequence is CASSVGHGTYGQYL. The CDR3 DNA follows: TGCGCCAGCAGCGTCGGCCATGGGACCTACGGGCAGTACCTC. V is TRBV9 and J is TRBJ2-7; TRBD1 or TRBD2 may be the D gene (5 bases each). Per germline, CDR1 SGDLS and CDR2 YYNGEE. This CDR3 contains 14 residues.

This clonotype was counted a single time. V is TRBV15 and J is TRBJ2-3; TRBD1 aligns across 8 bases. V was pared by 5 bases and J by 1 base, with 5 bases of the junction left unmatched. This CDR3 is built from 15 residues. From germline, CDR1 is LNHNV and CDR2 YYDKDF (reference sequence). In DNA, the CDR3 is TGTGCCACCAGCTCCTGGGGACAGGGCACAGATACGCAGTATTTT. Translated: CATSSWGQGTDTQYF. Using reference TRBV15 and TRBJ2-3 for the parts outside the CDR3, the full variable domain is DAMVIQNPRYQVTQFGKPVTLSCSQTLNHNVMYWYQQKSSQAPKLLFHYYDKDFNNEADTPDNFQSRRPNTSFCFLDIRSPGLGDTAMYLCATSSWGQGTDTQYFGPGTRLTVL.

By proportion, this clonotype is medium-sized (0.01 to 0.1%). The chain uses TRBV15 and TRBJ2-7; D possibly uses TRBD1 or TRBD2 (5 bases each). There are 16 residues in the CDR3. Germline CDR1 and CDR2: LNHNV and YYDKDF (reference sequence). Trimming shortened V by 1 base and J by 0 bases, and 13 bases separated the two germline ends. The CDR3 here is CATSRGVGAASYEQYF. The CDR3, as DNA: TGTGCCACCAGCAGAGGTGTCGGGGCCGCCTCCTACGAGCAGTACTTC.

In regard to this clonotype: A read error may account for a junction end that differs from germline. J is TRBJ2-7 and V is TRBV7-7, with D possibly matching TRBD2 (5 bases). The CDR3 is 16 amino acids. CDR1 is SSHAT and CDR2 is FNYEAQ in the germline V gene (reference sequence). As DNA, the CDR3 is TGTGCTAGCAGCTCTACTGACTACCACTCTCACTACGAGCAGTACTTC. It is translated as CASSSTDYHSHYEQYF.

In its sample, this clonotype ranks as medium-sized. The chain recombines TRBV12-3 or TRBV12-4 with TRBJ2-7; possible D gene TRBD2, 7 bases. V lost 3 bases to trimming and J lost 6 bases, with 18 bases between them. The CDR3 is made up of 15 amino acids. CDR3 DNA: TGTGCCAGCAGTTTTTTTGTGCAGGCGGGGGCCGAGCAGTACTTC. Amino acid sequence: CASSFFVQAGAEQYF.

This clonotype was seen only once. The gene calls are TRBV12-3 or TRBV12-4 and TRBJ2-7; 11 bases align to TRBD1. This CDR3 is 14 amino acids long. The trim removed 5 bases at V and 3 bases at J, leaving 3 bases unmatched. For the CDR3, the DNA is TGTGCCAGCAGTCCCGGGACAGGGGGCTACGAGCAGTACTTC. Residues: CASSPGTGGYEQYF.

This clonotype was seen a few times. The CDR3 spells CAVRDRGSYGYTF. CDR3 nucleotide sequence: TGTGCCGTACGGGACAGGGGCTCCTATGGCTACACCTTC. The rearrangement uses TRBV6-1 and TRBJ1-2; 10 bases match TRBD1. Trimming removed 11 bases from V and 4 bases from J; junction bases left unmatched: 7. Germline V gene sequence: CDR1 MNHNS, CDR2 SASEGT. The CDR3 sequence is 13 residues long.

V gene TRBV6-2 or TRBV6-3 combines with J gene TRBJ1-3; no reliable D call. The CDR3 sequence is 15 residues long. With 6 bases removed from V and 2 bases from J, the gap between germline ends came to 14 bases. Germline V CDR1 and CDR2: MNHEY, SVGEGT. The CDR3 sequence: CASRPGNSAGNTIYF. The CDR3, as DNA: TGTGCCAGCAGACCTGGGAATTCAGCTGGAAACACCATATATTTT.

The V call is TRBV6-5, the J call TRBJ1-5, with a weak D call TRBD1 (6 bases). This CDR3 region has 15 residues. Trimming shortened V by 6 bases and J by 5 bases, and 17 bases separated the two germline ends. Per germline, CDR1 MNHEY and CDR2 SVGAGI. The CDR3 spells CASSLTGHTDQPQHF. In nucleotides, the CDR3 is TGTGCCAGCAGCCTAACAGGGCACACAGATCAGCCCCAGCATTTT.

The chain employs TRBV6-6 and TRBJ1-3; no reliable D call. The CDR3 is 15 residues long. V lost 5 bases and J lost 1, with 12 bases in between. Germline values: CDR1 MNHNY, CDR2 SVGAGI (reference sequence). The CDR3 DNA is TGTGCCAGCAGTCACCGACCGGGATCTGGAAACACCATATATTTT. Its translation is CASSHRPGSGNTIYF.

The sample holds many counts of this clonotype. The CDR3 nucleotides read TGTGCCAGCAGCACTGGGACTAGCGGGAGGGGCAATGAGCAGTTCTTC. Translation: CASSTGTSGRGNEQFF. This chain connects TRBV4-2 to TRBJ2-1; 16 nucleotides align to TRBD2. Losses at the gene ends were 5 bases for V and 6 bases for J; bases not matched to a gene: 4. The length of the CDR3 is 16 residues. The germline CDR1 and CDR2 sequences are LGHNA and YNFKEQ.